Following are 23 T cell receptor beta chains from one sample sequenced in a study of blood T cell repertoires in COVID-19 (dated by TCRdb to between 2020 and 2021). The receptor library was made with the immunoSEQ multiplex PCR assay. TCRdb mirrors the immuneACCESS table, restricted to in-frame sequences. Some clones are absent from its copies; in checked studies, under half trace to an unresolved V gene, and the reason for the others is unknown. The sample table shows approximately 670,000 clones, and about 90% are seen once. The top ten clonotypes cover under 0.3% of the sample. Sequencing input: peripheral blood. The receptors were gathered from a woman between 18 and 29 years old with acute or convalescent COVID-19.

Concerning this clone itself: A much larger clonotype is one base distant, so this may be a read error. This chain connects TRBV9 to TRBJ2-2; 12 bases are a match to TRBD2. The J segment lost 4 bases and the V segment lost 6 bases, leaving 1 base of the junction unmatched. Looked up from germline, CDR1 is SGDLS and CDR2 is YYNGEE. This CDR3 has 14 residues. The CDR3 DNA sequence: TGTGCCAGCACTAGCGGGGGGGCCACCGGGGAGCTGTTTTTT. Protein sequence: CASTSGGATGELFF.

This chain links TRBV9 with TRBJ2-5; tentative D call: TRBD2 (6 bases). Germline CDR1 SGDLS, CDR2 YYNGEE. Deletions cut 2 bases from V and 1 base from J, with 12 bases between. CDR3 size: 15 residues. The DNA for the CDR3 is TGTGCCAGCAGCGTTGCGGGAACAGTCCAAGAGACCCAGTACTTC. Amino acid sequence: CASSVAGTVQETQYF.

The chain couples TRBV20-1 to TRBJ1-1; no reliable D call. CDR1 and CDR2 from the germline V gene are DFQATT and SNEGSKA (reference sequence). The CDR3 covers 11 residues. Between the trimmed V and J ends, which lost 3 bases and 7 bases, there was a span of 9 bases. The CDR3 DNA reads as TGCAGTGCTAGCCCACGAGGTGAAGCTTTCTTT. Translating gives CSASPRGEAFF.

Written as DNA, the CDR3 is TGCGCCAGCAGCTATACCTCAGGAGGTAATCAGCCCCAGCATTTT. This sequence encodes CASSYTSGGNQPQHF. The chain is built from TRBV5-1 and TRBJ1-5; D remains unclear. The CDR3 has 15 residues. The germline V gene encodes CDR1 SGHRS and CDR2 YFSETQ. Trimming shortened V by 3 bases and J by 4 bases, and 14 bases separated the two germline ends.

This rearrangement joins TRBV2 to TRBJ1-2; TRBD1 agrees at 7 bases. The CDR3 has 15 residues. Germline CDR1 reads SNHLY; CDR2 reads FYNNEI. V gave up 3 bases and J gave up 4 bases; unmatched junction bases: 8. The CDR3 loop is CASSDRGIGAYGYTF. The CDR3 nucleotides read TGTGCCAGCAGTGACAGGGGGATAGGGGCCTATGGCTACACCTTC.

The V and J genes are TRBV25-1 and TRBJ1-4; TRBD1 is a possible D gene (5 bases). From germline, CDR1 is MGHDK and CDR2 SYGVNS. The CDR3 runs 16 residues. Between the trimmed V and J ends, which lost 1 base and 0 bases, there was a span of 9 bases. The CDR3, as DNA: TGTGCCAGCAGTGAATTCCCGGGGGCAACTAATGAAAAACTGTTTTTT. This sequence encodes CASSEFPGATNEKLFF.

The chain uses TRBV10-3 and TRBJ2-3; the match to TRBD2 covers 8 bases. The germline V gene encodes CDR1 ENHRY and CDR2 SYGVKD. V was pared by 6 bases and J by 3 bases, with 5 bases of the junction left unmatched. The CDR3 extends over 14 amino acids. The chain's CDR3 is CAISPGGGTDTQYF. CDR3 DNA: TGTGCCATCAGCCCCGGGGGGGGGACAGATACGCAGTATTTT.

CDR3 in DNA: TGTGCCAGCAGTTCACGACAGGGTACGAGCACTGAAGCTTTCTTT. It encodes CASSSRQGTSTEAFF. The rearrangement joins TRBV28 to TRBJ1-1, with 7 bases fitting TRBD1. This CDR3 comprises 15 residues. V trimming: 4 bases; J trimming: 4 bases; junction bases outside the gene matches: 9. The germline gives CDR1 MDHEN, CDR2 SYDVKM.

This chain links TRBV3-1 (or the pseudogene TRBV3-2) with TRBJ2-7; TRBD1 matches 10 bases. This CDR3 has 15 amino acids. Losses at the gene ends were 4 bases for V and 5 bases for J; bases not matched to a gene: 8. In germline, CDR1 is LGHDT, CDR2 YNNKEL (reference sequence). In DNA form, the CDR3 reads TGTGCCAGCAGCCGTCGACAGGGGGCTTTTAACGAGCAGTACTTC. As protein: CASSRRQGAFNEQYF.

This clone was seen only once. This chain uses TRBV7-3 with TRBJ2-2, with 10 bases identical to TRBD2. There are 16 residues in the CDR3. Losses at the gene ends were 4 bases for V and 6 bases for J; bases not matched to a gene: 8. Germline lookup yields CDR1 SGHTA and CDR2 FQGTGA. This CDR3 is CASSSIGLAAAGELFF. The DNA for the CDR3 is TGTGCCAGCAGCTCCATCGGACTAGCGGCTGCCGGGGAGCTGTTTTTT.

V gene TRBV19 combines with J gene TRBJ1-3; D is perhaps TRBD1 (6 bases). V lost 4 bases and J 4 bases, leaving 8 bases between the germline ends. CDR3 length: 13 residues. In germline, CDR1 is LNHDA, CDR2 SQIVND (reference sequence). CDR3 bases: TGTGCCAGTAGTAAGGGGACAGGAAACACCATATATTTT. It translates to CASSKGTGNTIYF. Full variable domain (remainder filled in from reference TRBV19 and TRBJ1-3): DGGITQSPKYLFRKEGQNVTLSCEQNLNHDAMYWYRQDPGQGLRLIYYSQIVNDFQKGDIAEGYSVSREKKESFPLTVTSAQKNPTAFYLCASSKGTGNTIYFGEGSWLTVV.

The chain joins TRBV4-3 to TRBJ1-1; 7 bases fit TRBD1. This CDR3 is built from 15 residues. Germline-derived CDR1 and CDR2 are LGHNA and YSLEER. The trim removed 1 base at V and 6 bases at J, leaving 8 bases unmatched. CDR3 sequence (DNA): TGCGCCAGCAGCCAAGGGGACAGTTTGTACGCTGAAGCTTTCTTT. This codes for CASSQGDSLYAEAFF.

This rearrangement joins TRBV9 to TRBJ1-6, with 7 bases that match TRBD1. CDR3 length: 15 amino acids. Germline CDR1 and CDR2: SGDLS and YYNGEE. Trimming took 10 bases from V and 0 from J; bases not matched to a gene: 7. The CDR3 loop is CADKGGSSYNSPLHF. CDR3 in DNA: TGTGCCGACAAAGGGGGCAGCTCCTATAATTCACCCCTCCACTTT.

This chain joins TRBV3-1 (or the pseudogene TRBV3-2) and TRBJ2-1; D remains unclear. The ends were cut back, 4 bases at V and 7 bases at J, with 8 bases in the middle. The germline CDR1 and CDR2 sequences are LGHDT and YNNKEL (reference sequence). This CDR3 spans 12 amino acids. CDR3 coding DNA: TGTGCCAGCAGCCCATTCCAAAATGAGCAGTTCTTC. Its protein product is CASSPFQNEQFF.

This chain links TRBV6-5 with TRBJ1-2, with TRBD1 as a possible D gene (5 bases). This CDR3 is 15 amino acids long. Germline V gives CDR1 MNHEY, CDR2 SVGAGI. Trimming removed 6 bases at V and 0 bases at J, with 14 bases between. The CDR3 DNA sequence: TGTGCCAGCAGACCTCGGACACGAACTAACTATGGCTACACCTTC. The encoded protein is CASRPRTRTNYGYTF.

The chain joins TRBV7-9 to TRBJ2-1; D might be TRBD1 (6 bases). Germline CDR1 and CDR2: SEHNR and FQNEAQ (reference sequence). Trimming pared 5 bases from V and 3 bases from J, leaving 8 bases between. The CDR3 has 13 amino acids. The CDR3 coding sequence is TGTGCCAGCAGCCCGGACAGCTACAATGAGCAGTTCTTC. This codes for CASSPDSYNEQFF.

V gene TRBV15 combines with J gene TRBJ2-5, with a possible D match to TRBD1 (6 bases). The CDR3 loop spans 11 amino acids. Trimming left V 8 bases short and J 5 bases short, with 9 bases between. Germline V gene sequence: CDR1 LNHNV, CDR2 YYDKDF (reference sequence). The DNA of the CDR3 is TGTGCCACCCACAGGGCCGAGACCCAGTACTTC. Translation: CATHRAETQYF. The full variable domain, with the rest looked up from reference TRBV15 and TRBJ2-5, is DAMVIQNPRYQVTQFGKPVTLSCSQTLNHNVMYWYQQKSSQAPKLLFHYYDKDFNNEADTPDNFQSRRPNTSFCFLDIRSPGLGDTAMYLCATHRAETQYFGPGTRLLVL.

In DNA, the CDR3 is TGTGCCAGCACCTTTCGGGGGGCCAACAATCAGCCCCAGCATTTT. Its translation is CASTFRGANNQPQHF. This chain connects TRBV6-6 to TRBJ1-5; perhaps TRBD1 as D (6 bases). In germline, CDR1 is MNHNY, CDR2 SVGAGI (reference sequence). This CDR3 region has 15 residues. V gave up 7 bases and J gave up 3 bases, with 16 bases separating them.

The chain recombines TRBV7-3 with TRBJ2-3, with 7 bases that match TRBD2. V lost 5 bases to trimming and J lost 3 bases; unmatched junction nucleotides: 8. CDR3 length: 15 residues. The germline gives CDR1 SGHTA, CDR2 FQGTGA. CDR3 region: CASSGPGGGTDTQYF. CDR3 nucleotide sequence: TGTGCCAGCAGCGGTCCTGGCGGGGGAACAGATACGCAGTATTTT.

The rearrangement uses TRBV29-1 and TRBJ2-5; a possible D gene is TRBD1 (5 bases). This CDR3 has 12 residues. Trimming removed 4 bases at V and 1 base at J, with 7 bases between. Germline V gene sequence: CDR1 SQVTM, CDR2 ANQGSEA. Here the CDR3 DNA reads TGCAGCGTTGGAGACAGCCAAGAGACCCAGTACTTC. Encoded protein: CSVGDSQETQYF.

The chain is built from TRBV30 and TRBJ2-3; 10 bases match TRBD2. The V gene's germline CDR1 is GTSNPN and CDR2 SVGIG (reference sequence). This CDR3 has 15 amino acids. The trim removed 0 bases at V and 3 bases at J, leaving 3 bases unmatched. The CDR3 protein is CAWSVSGGRTDTQYF. CDR3 DNA sequence: TGTGCCTGGAGTGTTAGCGGGGGGAGGACAGATACGCAGTATTTT.

This clone was detected a few times. The genes are TRBV12-3 or TRBV12-4 and TRBJ1-1, with D unclear. The germline V and J ends were trimmed by 7 bases and 0 bases, with 9 bases remaining between them. This CDR3 spans 13 amino acids. CDR3: CASTLLMNTEAFF. CDR3 nucleotide sequence: TGTGCCAGCACCCTCCTTATGAACACTGAAGCTTTCTTT.

The chain links TRBV4-2 to TRBJ2-3, with 8 nucleotides matching TRBD2. Germline CDR1 is LGHNA and CDR2 is YNFKEQ. V lost 0 bases to trimming and J lost 4 bases; unmatched junction nucleotides: 3. This CDR3 contains 15 residues. In DNA, the CDR3 is TGTGCCAGCAGCCAAGATCCCGGGGGGGCAGATACGCAGTATTTT. As protein: CASSQDPGGADTQYF.